This T cell receptor (beta chain) was identified during a study of Tregs in tolerant kidney transplant recipients. General observations from the study: Biological reproducibility was not directly addressed in this study. The most relevant donor-specific Treg TCRbeta repertoire apparently came from expansion with activated donor B cells. Changing PCR primers prevented nucleotide comparison between some patients' samples.

Germline V gene sequence: CDR1 MNHNY, CDR2 SVGAGI (reference sequence). The CDR3 consists of 14 residues. The trim removed 6 bases at V and 5 bases at J, leaving 8 bases unmatched. Repertoires were generated with immunoSEQ multiplex PCR, while TCRdb's copy carries only in-frame clones and drops some. Seen here are about 64,000 clones, 95% to 98% observed once, and the top ten hold 0.3% to 0.4%. A note on this clone: Antigen: not known.

The clonotype was recovered from a human donor who received a combined kidney and bone marrow transplant. This chain connects TRBV6-6 to TRBJ1-2, with 8 positions matching TRBD1. Specimen: Tregs from blood, collected before the transplant. The CDR3 protein is CASREGQAAYGYTF. The CDR3 DNA reads as TGTGCCAGCAGGGAGGGACAGGCCGCTTATGGCTACACCTTC.